A single sample gave rise to the 21 T cell receptor beta chains below, sequenced in a study of T-cell memory formation after mild COVID-19. MiXCR, run by TCRdb on the 5' RACE reads, gives a single entry per CDR3 protein. The sample records just over 350,000 distinct CDR3 sequences, approximately 15% being singletons. The specimen sequenced was PBMCs or a T cell subset sorted from them (not recorded which). These receptors came from a man aged 18-30 years who had mild COVID-19 (a few samples of this study predate the infection). Cell type and time point are not known.

The rearrangement joins TRBV7-9 to TRBJ2-7; D is uncertain. This CDR3 has 14 amino acids. V lost 2 bases and J lost 2, with 10 bases in between. From germline, CDR1 is SEHNR and CDR2 FQNEAQ (reference sequence). The CDR3 DNA sequence: TGTGCCAGCAGCTTAAAGGAAAGGCCCTACGAGCAGTACGTC. This translates into CASSLKERPYEQYV.

This clonotype has only a few counts. The chain links TRBV4-1 to TRBJ1-5; 8 positions match TRBD1. CDR3 length: 16 residues. The germline gives CDR1 MGHRA, CDR2 YSYEKL. Unmatched junction bases numbered 6, after V lost 5 bases and J lost 0 bases. CDR3 amino acids: CASSSQGGYSNQPQHF. The CDR3 coding sequence is TGCGCCAGCAGCTCACAGGGGGGGTATAGCAATCAGCCCCAGCATTTT.

The rearrangement joins TRBV12-3 or TRBV12-4 to TRBJ2-3, with no clear D. There are 12 residues in the CDR3. Trimming pared 5 bases from V and 6 bases from J, leaving 9 bases between. CDR3 amino acids: CASSDYGDTQYF. The CDR3 nucleotides read TGTGCCAGCAGTGATTACGGGGATACGCAGTATTTT.

The gene calls are TRBV5-5 and TRBJ1-4; D is uncertain. V dropped 0 bases and J dropped 8 bases, with 11 bases sitting between them. CDR3 length: 14 residues. Germline-derived CDR1 and CDR2 are SGHKS and YYEKEE (reference sequence). Here the CDR3 reads CASSLEGHGEKLFF. The CDR3 DNA reads as TGTGCCAGCAGCTTGGAAGGCCATGGGGAAAAACTGTTTTTT.

The V and J genes are TRBV7-3 and TRBJ2-3; D is unresolved. This CDR3 contains 16 residues. The V and J ends lost 1 base and 0 bases respectively, with 11 bases between them. Germline loops: CDR1 SGHTA, CDR2 FQGTGA. The DNA for the CDR3 is TGTGCCAGCAGCTTAAAGGCTTGGGTTAGCACAGATACGCAGTATTTT. It is translated as CASSLKAWVSTDTQYF.

The V gene is TRBV28, the J gene TRBJ1-2; tentative D call: TRBD1 (5 bases). The V end was cut by 7 bases, the J end by 4 bases, with 10 bases between. CDR1 is MDHEN, CDR2 SYDVKM, per germline. The CDR3 totals 12 residues. The DNA of the CDR3 is TGTGCCAGCATCCAGGGAACCTATGGCTACACCTTC. Amino acid sequence: CASIQGTYGYTF.

This clonotype showed up many times. The chain has TRBV4-1 and TRBJ2-7; weak D call: TRBD2 (6 bases). Trimming removed 1 base from V and 5 bases from J, with 21 bases in between. CDR1 MGHRA and CDR2 YSYEKL come from the germline V gene. CDR3 length equals 17 residues. In DNA, the CDR3 is TGCGCCAGCAGCCAAGTACCACCGCGGGGCAGGGACCACGAGCAGTACTTC. This sequence encodes CASSQVPPRGRDHEQYF.

This clonotype was recorded at least ten times. The chain's CDR3 is CASSQDVGSGQPQHF. CDR3 DNA sequence: TGCGCCAGCAGCCAAGACGTGGGTTCGGGGCAGCCCCAGCATTTT. The chain links TRBV4-3 to TRBJ1-5, with D uncertain. Germline V CDR1 and CDR2: LGHNA, YSLEER. The CDR3 is made up of 15 amino acids. The ends were cut back, 0 bases at V and 7 bases at J, with 13 bases in the middle.

V is TRBV12-3 or TRBV12-4 and J is TRBJ1-4; tentative D call: TRBD1 (5 bases). This CDR3 contains 14 residues. V lost 8 bases, J lost 11 bases, and 21 bases lay in between. Written as DNA, the CDR3 is TGTGCCAGCCGACCAGGCAGGGCGGTGAGGAAACTGTTTTTT. Its protein product is CASRPGRAVRKLFF.

V and J are TRBV7-6 and TRBJ2-3; 8 bases map to TRBD2. CDR1 and CDR2 (germline): SGHVS, FNYEAQ. The V segment lost 2 bases and the J segment 0 bases; nucleotides outside the gene matches: 7. The CDR3 consists of 17 residues. This CDR3 reads CASSLWSTSESTDTQYF. CDR3 DNA: TGTGCCAGCAGCTTATGGTCGACTAGCGAAAGCACAGATACGCAGTATTTT. Full variable domain (missing parts from reference TRBV7-6 and TRBJ2-3): GAGVSQSPRYKVTKRGQDVALRCDPISGHVSLYWYRQALGQGPEFLTYFNYEAQQDKSGLPNDRFSAERPEGSISTLTIQRTEQRDSAMYRCASSLWSTSESTDTQYFGPGTRLTVL.

In its sample, this clonotype was seen a few times. J is TRBJ2-3 and V is TRBV5-5; D gene uncertain. The CDR3 is made up of 14 amino acids. V lost 2 bases, J lost 2 bases, and 9 bases lay in between. Germline assignment: CDR1 SGHKS and CDR2 YYEKEE (reference sequence). Written as DNA, the CDR3 is TGTGCCAGCAGCTTAACGGCCCCCACAGATACGCAGTATTTT. This gives the protein CASSLTAPTDTQYF.

The sample holds a few counts of this clonotype. The rearrangement links TRBV27 to TRBJ1-2; no clear D. There are 14 residues in the CDR3. Trimming cost V 3 bases and J 3 bases, with 11 bases left between them. Germline CDR1 is MNHEY and CDR2 is SMNVEV (reference sequence). CDR3 DNA sequence: TGTGCCAGCAGTTTTATAGGGCCCCACTATGGCTACACCTTC. Translating it yields CASSFIGPHYGYTF.

The genes are TRBV18 and TRBJ2-1; TRBD2 aligns across 12 bases. Germline CDR1 and CDR2: KGHSH and LQKENI. V shed 2 bases and J 4 bases; nucleotides not matched to a gene: 9. This CDR3 contains 18 residues. In nucleotides, the CDR3 is TGTGCCAGCTCACCAGTGGGTTTCGGACTAGCGGGGTACAATGAGCAGTTCTTC. Its protein product is CASSPVGFGLAGYNEQFF.

A few counts support this clonotype. The DNA of the CDR3 is TGTGCCAGCCAAAGTGGTGCGGGGGGGCCCGATGAGCAGTTCTTC. This translates into CASQSGAGGPDEQFF. The chain joins TRBV6-5 to TRBJ2-1, with 9 nucleotides matching TRBD2. Germline-derived CDR1 and CDR2 are MNHEY and SVGAGI. J was trimmed by 8 bases and V by 8 bases; bases with no gene match: 13. The CDR3 consists of 15 residues.

This clonotype occurred a few times. For the CDR3, the DNA is TGTGCTAGTGGTTTGCTGGGGGGGGAGACTGAAGCTTTCTTT. Translation gives CASGLLGGETEAFF. V usage is TRBV12-5 and J usage is TRBJ1-1, with D maybe TRBD1 (5 bases). Germline loops: CDR1 LGHNT, CDR2 FRNRAP. Trimming shortened V by 2 bases and J by 5 bases, and 12 bases separated the two germline ends. The CDR3 is 14 residues long.

This clonotype was recorded a few times. This sequence joins TRBV5-1 and TRBJ1-2; 7 bases line up with TRBD1. Germline V gene lookup returns CDR1 SGHRS and CDR2 YFSETQ. Trimming cost V 3 bases and J 13 bases; bases outside gene matches: 9. The CDR3 consists of 12 residues. The CDR3 loop is CASSSDRADVTF. In nucleotides, the CDR3 is TGCGCCAGCAGCTCCGACAGGGCTGATGTCACCTTC.

V and J are TRBV10-3 and TRBJ1-5; 11 bases line up with TRBD1. Trimming removed 3 bases from V and 3 bases from J; junction bases left unmatched: 7. This CDR3 has 17 residues. Germline V lookup: CDR1 ENHRY, CDR2 SYGVKD. The CDR3 loop is CAISDPQDRGLNQPQHF. Written as DNA, the CDR3 is TGTGCCATCAGTGACCCCCAGGACAGGGGGCTCAATCAGCCCCAGCATTTT.

The J gene is TRBJ2-3, the V gene TRBV6-2 or TRBV6-3, with 8 bases that match TRBD1. The trim removed 8 bases at V and 9 bases at J, leaving 4 bases unmatched. The CDR3 contains 11 residues. Germline V CDR1 and CDR2: MNHEY, SVGEGT. The CDR3 is CASLRQGTQYF. The CDR3 DNA follows: TGTGCCAGCCTGCGACAGGGGACGCAGTATTTT.

Only a few counts were recorded for this clonotype. V gene TRBV9 combines with J gene TRBJ2-2; 8 bases are shared with TRBD2. V shed 3 bases, J shed 2 bases, and the junction held 6 bases outside the gene matches. This CDR3 is 16 amino acids long. Germline CDR1 is SGDLS and CDR2 is YYNGEE. The CDR3 here is CASSGTGGPNTGELFF. In DNA form, the CDR3 reads TGTGCCAGCAGCGGAACGGGGGGGCCCAACACCGGGGAGCTGTTTTTT.

The sample holds a few counts of this clonotype. The J gene is TRBJ2-3, the V gene TRBV4-2; TRBD1 might be the D (6 bases). The CDR3 consists of 15 residues. From germline, CDR1 is LGHNA and CDR2 YNFKEQ. The V end was cut by 6 bases, the J end by 0 bases, with 13 bases between. The CDR3 DNA sequence: TGTGCCAGCAGTCAGGTGGGGGCTAGCACAGATACGCAGTATTTT. This encodes CASSQVGASTDTQYF.

This clonotype was detected only a few times. The chain carries TRBV21-1 and TRBJ2-3; no DNA check was done on the table's D call, TRBD1. TRBV21-1 is recorded as a pseudogene. The CDR3 has 16 amino acids. CDR3 sequence: CASSKESRDRADTQYF. CDR3 DNA: TGTGCCAGCAGCAAAGAGAGTAGGGACAGAGCAGATACGCAGTATTTT.